The T cell receptor beta chain under discussion was sequenced for a study of shared clonotypes between healthy human individuals. Study at large: A couple of female and a few male donors aged 18 to 49 were enrolled.

Broader study findings: An effect of sequencing depth on clonotype sharing among donors was expected.

The CDR3 is 13 residues long. The germline V gene has CDR1 SEHNR and CDR2 FQNEAQ (reference sequence). The ends were cut back, 1 base at V and 8 bases at J, with 8 bases in the middle. Assay execution took place at the deep level. Generated by immunoSEQ multiplex PCR, the TCRdb table keeps only in-frame clones and is missing some. The profile covers 400,000 to 600,000 clones, with more than 75% appearing a single time and about 13% taken by the ten largest. The unsorted samples had 100 million or so PBMCs used for genomic DNA. On this clone itself: Its antigen is undetermined.

The TCR sequence derives from a woman aged 35 to 49 in good health. Some clones in this sample may be carry-over from other donors' samples. V usage is TRBV7-9 and J usage is TRBJ1-4; D unclear. Material: PBMCs. CDR3 nucleotide sequence: TGTGCCAGCAGCTTAGTAGTGGGAGAAAAACTGTTTTTT. It yields the protein CASSLVVGEKLFF.